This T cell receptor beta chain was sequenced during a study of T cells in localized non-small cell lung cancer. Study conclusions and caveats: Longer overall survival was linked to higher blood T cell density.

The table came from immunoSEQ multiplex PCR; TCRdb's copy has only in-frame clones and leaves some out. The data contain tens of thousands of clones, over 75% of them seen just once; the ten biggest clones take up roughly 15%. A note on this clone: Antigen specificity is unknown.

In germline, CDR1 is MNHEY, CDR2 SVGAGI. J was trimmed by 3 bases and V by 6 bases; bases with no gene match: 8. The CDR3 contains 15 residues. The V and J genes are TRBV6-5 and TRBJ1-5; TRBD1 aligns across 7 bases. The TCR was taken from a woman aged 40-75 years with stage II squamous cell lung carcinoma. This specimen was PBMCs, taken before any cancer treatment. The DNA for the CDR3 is TGTGCCAGCAGCCCGACAGGGTGGGACAATCAGCCCCAGCATTTT. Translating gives CASSPTGWDNQPQHF.